This TCR beta chain was sequenced in a study of T cell changes during pregnancy in multiple sclerosis. CDR3 size: 16 residues. CDR1 and CDR2 from the germline V gene are SGHVS and FNYEAQ. Trimming at V came to 0 bases and at J to 6 bases, leaving 7 bases not matched to a gene. This clone was detected once. Clones were read by immunoSEQ multiplex PCR, and TCRdb kept only the in-frame ones, dropping some. The data hold about 110,000 clones, with roughly nine tenths observed a single time. V and J are TRBV7-6 and TRBJ2-2; TRBD2 aligns across 7 bases. This TCR derives from a female donor with multiple sclerosis, enrolled in a pregnancy study. This material consisted of peripheral blood, taken after pregnancy. This CDR3 reads CASSLAGGLGAGELFF. Here the CDR3 DNA reads TGTGCCAGCAGCTTAGCGGGAGGACTAGGGGCCGGGGAGCTGTTTTTT.